Shown below are 19 T cell receptor beta chains from a single sample sequenced in a study of a mutant IDH1 vaccine in newly diagnosed glioma. These TCRs are of unknown antigen specificity. Some clones are missing from TCRdb's copy, which holds only in-frame ones; the method was immunoSEQ multiplex PCR. This table has 58,000 or so clones, less than 90% appearing once. This sample's time point: week 47, end of study. Vaccine doses each comprised 300 ug of mutant IDH1 20-mer peptide, with topical imiquimod. Sequenced here: PBMCs, sampled from a glioma patient whose treatment included an IDH1 peptide vaccine. These receptors all come from a woman aged 50 to 65 with glioma.

Here the CDR3 reads CASSFRTGQETQYF. In DNA, the CDR3 is TGTGCCAGCAGCTTCAGGACAGGACAAGAGACCCAGTACTTC. The chain employs TRBV5-4 and TRBJ2-5; 7 nucleotides agree with TRBD1. This CDR3 contains 14 residues. J was trimmed by 2 bases and V by 2 bases; bases with no gene match: 3. The germline V gene has CDR1 SGHNT and CDR2 YYREEE (reference sequence).

V is TRBV7-2 and J is TRBJ1-5; TRBD1 matches at 7 bases. The CDR3 is 17 amino acids. The trim removed 5 bases at V and 4 bases at J, leaving 14 bases unmatched. From germline, CDR1 is SGHTA and CDR2 FQGNSA. CDR3 DNA: TGTGCCAGCAGCCCGACCCCGACAGGGACACATAATCAGCCCCAGCATTTT. Amino acids: CASSPTPTGTHNQPQHF.

This rearrangement joins TRBV6-4 to TRBJ1-5, with D uncertain. The germline V and J ends were trimmed by 3 bases and 4 bases, with 7 bases remaining between them. The germline V gene encodes CDR1 MRHNA and CDR2 SNTAGT. The CDR3 consists of 13 residues. The CDR3 bases are TGTGCCAGCAGTGATGGGCCAAATCAGCCCCAGCATTTT. Protein product: CASSDGPNQPQHF.

V usage is TRBV30 and J usage is TRBJ2-5; 9 bases fit TRBD1. CDR1 and CDR2 from the germline V gene are GTSNPN and SVGIG (reference sequence). V lost 3 bases to trimming and J lost 5 bases; unmatched junction nucleotides: 7. The length of the CDR3 is 14 residues. The CDR3 region has the DNA TGTGCCTGGAGGGGGACAGGGTACGGGGAGACCCAGTACTTC. Its protein is CAWRGTGYGETQYF.

The genes are TRBV5-5 and TRBJ1-5; 9 positions match TRBD1. The CDR3 has 15 residues. In germline, CDR1 is SGHKS, CDR2 YYEKEE (reference sequence). V dropped 3 bases and J dropped 4; count of bases not matched to a gene: 5. The DNA for the CDR3 is TGTGCCAGCAGCTACGGGACAGGGAAGAATCAGCCCCAGCATTTT. Protein product: CASSYGTGKNQPQHF.

This chain links TRBV5-8 with TRBJ1-6, with TRBD1 matching over 7 bases. CDR3 length: 17 amino acids. V lost 0 bases to trimming and J lost 10 bases; unmatched junction nucleotides: 13. Germline values: CDR1 SGHTS, CDR2 YDEGEE. CDR3 sequence reads: CASSLGVQGGFGSPLHF. CDR3 in DNA: TGTGCCAGCAGCTTGGGGGTGCAGGGGGGGTTCGGATCACCCCTCCACTTT.

V and J are TRBV9 and TRBJ2-3, with D unresolved. This CDR3 spans 15 amino acids. CDR1 SGDLS and CDR2 YYNGEE come from the germline V gene. Trimming took off 0 bases at V and 1 base at J, with 9 bases between the two ends. In nucleotides, the CDR3 is TGTGCCAGCAGCGTAGATGGCGGCCGCACAGATACGCAGTATTTT. Translation: CASSVDGGRTDTQYF.

The J gene is TRBJ1-2, the V gene TRBV6-5, with D uncertain. The germline CDR1 and CDR2 sequences are MNHEY and SVGAGI. Trimming removed 1 base from V and 2 bases from J, with 11 bases in between. The CDR3 consists of 15 residues. DNA for the CDR3: TGTGCCAGCAGTTACTACACCAAGGGAAACTATGGCTACACCTTC. Amino acid sequence: CASSYYTKGNYGYTF.

The J gene is TRBJ2-3, the V gene TRBV19; D unresolved. The CDR3 is 16 residues long. The V gene's germline CDR1 is LNHDA and CDR2 SQIVND (reference sequence). Trimming took off 3 bases at V and 4 bases at J, with 17 bases between the two ends. CDR3 residues: CASSIDVSPNPDTQYF. CDR3 nucleotides: TGTGCCAGTAGTATCGATGTCAGTCCGAACCCAGATACGCAGTATTTT. Supplemented by reference TRBV19 and TRBJ2-3, the full variable domain reads DGGITQSPKYLFRKEGQNVTLSCEQNLNHDAMYWYRQDPGQGLRLIYYSQIVNDFQKGDIAEGYSVSREKKESFPLTVTSAQKNPTAFYLCASSIDVSPNPDTQYFGPGTRLTVL.

The rearrangement uses TRBV6-5 and TRBJ1-2; tentative D call: TRBD1 (5 bases). The CDR3 sequence is 13 residues long. Germline assignment: CDR1 MNHEY and CDR2 SVGAGI. The germline V and J ends were trimmed by 4 bases and 8 bases, with 14 bases remaining between them. CDR3 loop: CASSWGKSIGYTF. In DNA, the CDR3 is TGTGCCAGCAGTTGGGGCAAGAGTATCGGCTACACCTTC.

The CDR3 coding sequence is TGTGCCAGCAGCTCGCGCAGGGCTAGCACAGATACGCAGTATTTT. Its translation: CASSSRRASTDTQYF. V and J are TRBV5-8 and TRBJ2-3; D is possibly TRBD1 (5 bases). V shed 3 bases and J shed 0 bases, with 11 bases lying between them. CDR3 length: 15 residues. From germline, CDR1 is SGHTS and CDR2 YDEGEE.

The rearrangement uses TRBV6-5 and TRBJ1-2; D perhaps matches TRBD1 (5 bases). The germline V and J ends were trimmed by 2 bases and 8 bases, with 21 bases remaining between them. CDR1 and CDR2 (germline): MNHEY, SVGAGI. The CDR3 runs to 16 residues. CDR3 loop: CASSYPVLAGPSGYTF. CDR3 coding DNA: TGTGCCAGCAGTTACCCCGTTTTGGCAGGGCCCAGCGGCTACACCTTC.

The V call is TRBV5-1, the J call TRBJ2-7, with D maybe TRBD2 (5 bases). The CDR3 is made up of 14 amino acids. In germline, CDR1 is SGHRS, CDR2 YFSETQ. Deletions cut 0 bases from V and 0 bases from J, with 7 bases between. As DNA, the CDR3 is TGCGCCAGCAGCTTGGCGGGAAGCTCCTACGAGCAGTACTTC. It encodes CASSLAGSSYEQYF.

The gene calls are TRBV10-3 and TRBJ1-1; 7 nucleotides line up with TRBD1. CDR1 and CDR2 from the germline V gene are ENHRY and SYGVKD. V lost 5 bases and J lost 8; bases outside the gene matches: 14. This CDR3 is built from 15 residues. The CDR3 here is CAISNRQGSPLEAFF. The CDR3 DNA sequence: TGTGCCATCAGTAACAGACAGGGATCCCCCCTAGAAGCTTTCTTT.

The gene calls are TRBV7-3 and TRBJ2-3, with TRBD2 as a possible D gene (6 bases). Looked up from germline, CDR1 is SGHTA and CDR2 is FQGTGA. The V end was cut by 0 bases, the J end by 2 bases, with 12 bases between. The CDR3 has 16 residues. DNA for the CDR3: TGTGCCAGCAGCTTAACTAGCGGAGCCCTCACAGATACGCAGTATTTT. Translated: CASSLTSGALTDTQYF.

The chain couples TRBV4-3 to TRBJ1-4, with D hard to call. CDR3 length: 16 residues. Trimming left V 0 bases short and J 2 bases short, with 10 bases between. Per the germline V gene, CDR1 is LGHNA and CDR2 is YSLEER. CDR3 protein: CASSQDPVGTNEKLFF. Written as DNA, the CDR3 is TGCGCCAGCAGCCAAGATCCAGTAGGTACTAATGAAAAACTGTTTTTT.

The V gene is TRBV27, the J gene TRBJ2-7, with D maybe TRBD1 (6 bases). Germline V gene data show CDR1 as MNHEY and CDR2 as SMNVEV (reference sequence). The CDR3 spans 14 residues. Trimming pared 3 bases from V and 5 bases from J, leaving 14 bases between. DNA of the CDR3: TGTGCCAGCAGTTTGACACAGGGTATCAACGAGCAGTACTTC. As protein: CASSLTQGINEQYF.

The CDR3 here is CASSSQGGNTIYF. The CDR3 DNA reads TGTGCCAGCAGTTCGCAGGGCGGAAACACCATATATTTT. The rearrangement links TRBV27 to TRBJ1-3, with D possibly matching TRBD1 (5 bases). Germline V lookup: CDR1 MNHEY, CDR2 SMNVEV (reference sequence). CDR3 size: 13 residues. V gave up 4 bases and J gave up 4 bases, with 8 bases separating them.

This clone has just a few counts. The chain has TRBV6-4 and TRBJ2-2; 10 bases align to TRBD1. CDR3 length: 15 residues. In germline, CDR1 is MRHNA, CDR2 SNTAGT. The J segment lost 6 bases and the V segment lost 4 bases, leaving 5 bases of the junction unmatched. The CDR3 sequence is CASSGGQGSAGELFF. In DNA form, the CDR3 reads TGTGCCAGCAGTGGGGGACAGGGGAGTGCCGGGGAGCTGTTTTTT.